The entry that follows covers one T cell receptor (beta chain) sequence. The antigen is unknown. The source of the sample is a study of cytomegalovirus exposure and HLA in healthy donors. Findings and caveats of the study: Clonal expansion was found to be greater in HLA-associated TCR beta chains than in equally common others in a later analysis. In vitro testing confirmed three CMV-associated chains as specific for CMV antigens.

Primers: 60 Vbeta forward and 13 Jbeta reverse. The repertoire was sequenced with immunoSEQ multiplex PCR; TCRdb's copy has only in-frame clones and lacks some. The sample has 150,000 to 200,000 clones, 65% to 70% seen once. This clonotype was obtained from a young man in good health and CMV-seropositive. The sequencing input was PBMCs.

In DNA, the CDR3 is TGTGCCAGCTCACCCGCCGGGAGACCCCTAAACATTCAGTACTTC. It yields the protein CASSPAGRPLNIQYF. This chain joins TRBV18 and TRBJ2-4; TRBD2 might be the D (6 bases). The CDR3 consists of 15 residues. Per germline, CDR1 KGHSH and CDR2 LQKENI. V lost 3 bases, J lost 6 bases, and 15 bases lay in between.